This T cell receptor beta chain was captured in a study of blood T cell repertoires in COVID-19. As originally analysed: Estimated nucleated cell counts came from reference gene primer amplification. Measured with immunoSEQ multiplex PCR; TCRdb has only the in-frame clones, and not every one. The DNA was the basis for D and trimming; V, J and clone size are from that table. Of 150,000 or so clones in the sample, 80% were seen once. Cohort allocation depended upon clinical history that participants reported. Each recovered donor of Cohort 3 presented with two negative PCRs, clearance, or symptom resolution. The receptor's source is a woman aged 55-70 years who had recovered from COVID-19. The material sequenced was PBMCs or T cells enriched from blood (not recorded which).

CDR3 in DNA: TGCGCCAGCAGCGTCTTTACAGACTATGGCTACACCTTC. Residues: CASSVFTDYGYTF. V usage is TRBV5-1 and J usage is TRBJ1-2; no clear D gene. V lost 4 bases, J lost 3 bases, and 10 bases lay in between. The CDR3 has 13 residues. The germline gives CDR1 SGHRS, CDR2 YFSETQ.